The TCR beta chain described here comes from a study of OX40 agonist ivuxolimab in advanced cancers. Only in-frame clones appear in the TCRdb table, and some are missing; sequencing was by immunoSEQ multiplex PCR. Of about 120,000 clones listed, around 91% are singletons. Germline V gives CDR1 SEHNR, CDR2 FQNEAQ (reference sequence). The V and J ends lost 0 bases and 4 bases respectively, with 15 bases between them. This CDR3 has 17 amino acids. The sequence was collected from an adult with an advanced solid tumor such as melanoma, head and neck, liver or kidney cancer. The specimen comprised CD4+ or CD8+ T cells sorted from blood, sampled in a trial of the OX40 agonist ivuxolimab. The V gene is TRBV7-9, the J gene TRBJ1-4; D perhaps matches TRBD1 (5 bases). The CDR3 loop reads CASSLASGADGNEKLFF. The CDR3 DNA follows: TGTGCCAGCAGCTTAGCCTCTGGGGCCGACGGTAATGAAAAACTGTTTTTT.